This T cell receptor beta chain appears in the sequencing data of a study of T cell repertoires in cytomegalovirus infection. Many counts were recorded for this clonotype. TCRdb reprocessed the reads via MiXCR and lists one record per CDR3 protein. The repertoire holds roughly 500,000 distinct CDR3 sequences, with 16% as singletons. This CDR3 comprises 16 residues. V lost 7 bases to trimming and J lost 1 base, with 18 bases between them. In germline, CDR1 is SEHNR, CDR2 FQNEAQ (reference sequence). The clonotype originates from a human donor in good health (CMV status not recorded). Some clones in this sample may be carry-over from other donors' samples. The specimen sequenced was CD8+ T cells from PBMCs. The chain recombines TRBV7-9 with TRBJ2-3; possible D gene TRBD2, 6 bases. Written as DNA, the CDR3 is TGTGCCAGCACGGGGGAAGGCCCATGGGGCACAGATACGCAGTATTTT. Its translation is CASTGEGPWGTDTQYF.